A single sample gave rise to the 14 T cell receptor beta chains below, sequenced in a study of blood T cell repertoires in COVID-19. Data came from immunoSEQ multiplex PCR; TCRdb stores just in-frame clones and leaves some out. The table shows some 150,000 clones, with 85% to 90% occurring only once. The specimen was peripheral blood. The receptors derive from a man between 50 and 59 years old who had recovered from COVID-19.

The rearrangement uses TRBV4-3 and TRBJ2-7; D is possibly TRBD2 (5 bases). Germline CDR1 LGHNA, CDR2 YSLEER. The V end lost 1 base, the J end lost 2 bases, and 9 bases lay between the germline ends. The CDR3 totals 14 residues. This CDR3 is CASSQALGTYEQYF. CDR3 sequence (DNA): TGCGCCAGCAGCCAAGCACTAGGGACCTACGAGCAGTACTTC.

The genes are TRBV19 and TRBJ2-1; 8 nucleotides agree with TRBD1. Germline V gene sequence: CDR1 LNHDA, CDR2 SQIVND (reference sequence). This CDR3 spans 16 amino acids. The trim removed 2 bases at V and 4 bases at J, leaving 7 bases unmatched. DNA of the CDR3: TGTGCCAGTAGTATATGGGGGACAGGTTCATACAATGAGCAGTTCTTC. This sequence encodes CASSIWGTGSYNEQFF.

The chain carries TRBV5-1 and TRBJ2-3, with a weak D call TRBD2 (5 bases). The germline CDR1 and CDR2 sequences are SGHRS and YFSETQ. Trimming removed 5 bases from V and 4 bases from J, with 11 bases in between. The length of the CDR3 is 13 residues. The DNA of the CDR3 is TGCGCCAGCAGAGGGTTGGGAGCAGATACGCAGTATTTT. Amino acids: CASRGLGADTQYF. The complete variable domain, with remaining parts taken from reference TRBV5-1 and TRBJ2-3, reads KAGVTQTPRYLIKTRGQQVTLSCSPISGHRSVSWYQQTPGQGLQFLFEYFSETQRNKGNFPGRFSGRQFSNSRSEMNVSTLELGDSALYLCASRGLGADTQYFGPGTRLTVL.

The chain employs TRBV4-3 and TRBJ2-5, with D perhaps TRBD1 (6 bases). This CDR3 is built from 17 residues. Between the trimmed V and J ends, which lost 0 bases and 2 bases, there was a span of 16 bases. Germline V gene sequence: CDR1 LGHNA, CDR2 YSLEER. The CDR3 spells CASSQELPGHSQETQYF. CDR3 bases: TGCGCCAGCAGCCAAGAGCTACCGGGACATTCTCAAGAGACCCAGTACTTC.

The V and J genes are TRBV6-5 and TRBJ2-1, with 7 bases fitting TRBD2. The V gene's germline CDR1 is MNHEY and CDR2 SVGAGI. V lost 10 bases and J lost 4; bases outside the gene matches: 10. The CDR3 has 14 residues. CDR3 bases: TGTGCCACCGGGGGGACTAACCTATACAATGAGCAGTTCTTC. This translates into CATGGTNLYNEQFF.

The chain combines TRBV7-2 with TRBJ2-3; 8 nucleotides match TRBD2. CDR3 length equals 14 residues. CDR1 and CDR2 from the germline V gene are SGHTA and FQGNSA. The V segment lost 7 bases and the J segment 3 bases; nucleotides outside the gene matches: 6. The CDR3 sequence is CASKPRGGTDTQYF. CDR3 DNA sequence: TGTGCCAGCAAACCCCGGGGGGGTACAGATACGCAGTATTTT.

The chain recombines TRBV18 with TRBJ1-1; tentatively, D is TRBD1 (6 bases). Trimming stripped 3 bases from V and 10 bases from J, with 12 bases between. Germline lookup yields CDR1 KGHSH and CDR2 LQKENI. The CDR3 has 12 amino acids. Here the CDR3 reads CASSPTGGGAFF. CDR3 sequence (DNA): TGTGCCAGCTCACCGACAGGTGGAGGAGCTTTCTTT.

Worth noting for this clone: The sample carries other DNA sequences with the same CDR3. The J gene is TRBJ1-5, the V gene TRBV30, with 7 positions matching TRBD1. V trimming: 2 bases; J trimming: 2 bases; junction bases outside the gene matches: 3. Germline-derived CDR1 and CDR2 are GTSNPN and SVGIG (reference sequence). The CDR3 is made up of 14 amino acids. Here the CDR3 DNA reads TGTGCCTGGAGTACCGACAGGGGCAATCAGCCCCAGCATTTT. Residues: CAWSTDRGNQPQHF.

The DNA of the CDR3 is TGTGCCAGAAGCTTCCCGACAGGGAGGTTTACTGAAGCTTTCTTT. Protein sequence: CARSFPTGRFTEAFF. The rearrangement links TRBV5-3 to TRBJ1-1; 7 nucleotides align to TRBD1. TRBV5-3 is classed as an ORF, of uncertain function. This CDR3 has 15 residues. Trimming removed 2 bases from V and 5 bases from J; junction bases left unmatched: 9.

V usage is TRBV12-1 and J usage is TRBJ1-2. TRBV12-1 is deemed a pseudogene. This CDR3 is 14 amino acids long. The CDR3 here is CASSSLEHNYGYTF. The CDR3 nucleotides read TGTGCCAGCAGCTCCTTGGAGCACAACTATGGCTACACCTTC.

The chain carries TRBV27 and TRBJ2-1; TRBD2 agrees at 11 bases. The CDR3 is made up of 17 amino acids. The germline V gene has CDR1 MNHEY and CDR2 SMNVEV (reference sequence). V was clipped by 3 bases and J by 1 base; unmatched bases: 5. The CDR3 loop is CASSFWSSGGSYNEQFF. The CDR3, as DNA: TGTGCCAGCAGTTTTTGGTCTAGCGGGGGGTCCTACAATGAGCAGTTCTTC.

This clone was observed once. This chain joins TRBV7-6 and TRBJ2-6; 8 bases are shared with TRBD2. The CDR3 has 16 residues. J lost 0 bases, V lost 5 bases, and 3 bases had no gene match. Germline V gives CDR1 SGHVS, CDR2 FNYEAQ. The CDR3 loop is CASSPGGISGANVLTF. The CDR3 nucleotides are TGTGCCAGCAGCCCGGGGGGGATCTCTGGGGCCAACGTCCTGACTTTC.

The rearrangement uses TRBV29-1 and TRBJ2-5, with TRBD1 matching over 10 bases. Germline V CDR1 and CDR2: SQVTM, ANQGSEA. With V trimmed by 4 bases and J by 4 bases, 12 bases remained unmatched. The CDR3 runs 16 residues. In DNA, the CDR3 is TGCAGCGTTGTGGTCGTGGGACAGGGGTATTCAGAGACCCAGTACTTC. As protein: CSVVVVGQGYSETQYF.

The rearrangement links TRBV4-2 to TRBJ1-5; D remains ambiguous. Germline loops: CDR1 LGHNA, CDR2 YNFKEQ. The length of the CDR3 is 15 residues. V was shortened by 0 bases and J by 1 base, with 7 bases between the two germline ends. The CDR3 DNA sequence: TGTGCCAGCAGCCAAGATTTCCAAAGCAATCAGCCCCAGCATTTT. This gives the protein CASSQDFQSNQPQHF.